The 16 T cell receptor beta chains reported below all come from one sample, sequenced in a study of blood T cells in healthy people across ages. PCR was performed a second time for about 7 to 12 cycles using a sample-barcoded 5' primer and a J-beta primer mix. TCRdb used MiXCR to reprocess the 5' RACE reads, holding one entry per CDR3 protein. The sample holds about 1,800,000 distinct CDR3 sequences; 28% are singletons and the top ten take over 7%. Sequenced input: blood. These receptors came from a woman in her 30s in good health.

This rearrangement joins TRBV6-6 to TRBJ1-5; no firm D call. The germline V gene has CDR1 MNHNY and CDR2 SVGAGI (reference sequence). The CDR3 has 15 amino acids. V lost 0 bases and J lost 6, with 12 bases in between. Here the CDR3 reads CASSYSNPGSQPQHF. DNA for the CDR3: TGTGCCAGCAGTTACTCGAATCCGGGTAGTCAGCCCCAGCATTTT.

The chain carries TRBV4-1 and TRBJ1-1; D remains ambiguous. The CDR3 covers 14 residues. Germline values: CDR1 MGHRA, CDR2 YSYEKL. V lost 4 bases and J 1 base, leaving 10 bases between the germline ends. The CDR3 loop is CASSRPQRNTEAFF. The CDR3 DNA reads TGCGCCAGCAGCCGCCCACAGAGGAACACTGAAGCTTTCTTT.

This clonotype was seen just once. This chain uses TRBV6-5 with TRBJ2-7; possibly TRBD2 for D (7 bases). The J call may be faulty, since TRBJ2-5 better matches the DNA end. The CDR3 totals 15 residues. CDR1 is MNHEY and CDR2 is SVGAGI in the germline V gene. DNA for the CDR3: TGTGCCAGCAGTTACGAGCAGGGGAGGGAACAGACCCAGTACTTC. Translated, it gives CASSYEQGREQTQYF.

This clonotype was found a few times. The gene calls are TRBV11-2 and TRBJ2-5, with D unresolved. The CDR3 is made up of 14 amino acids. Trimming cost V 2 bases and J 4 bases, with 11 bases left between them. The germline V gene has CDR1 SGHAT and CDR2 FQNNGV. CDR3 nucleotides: TGTGCCAGCAGCTTATCCAAGCGAGGAGAGACCCAGTACTTC. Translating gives CASSLSKRGETQYF.

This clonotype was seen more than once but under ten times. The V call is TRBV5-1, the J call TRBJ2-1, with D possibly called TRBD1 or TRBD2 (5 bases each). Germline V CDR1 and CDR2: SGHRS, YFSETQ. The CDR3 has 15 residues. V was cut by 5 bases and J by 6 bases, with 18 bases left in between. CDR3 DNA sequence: TGCGCCAGCAGAACAACCGGGACCCCAGGCAATGAGCAGTTCTTC. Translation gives CASRTTGTPGNEQFF.

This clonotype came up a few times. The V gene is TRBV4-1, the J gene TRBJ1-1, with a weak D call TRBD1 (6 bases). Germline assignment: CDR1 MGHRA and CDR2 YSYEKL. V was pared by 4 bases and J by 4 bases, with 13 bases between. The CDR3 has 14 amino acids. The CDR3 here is CASSPTGAPTEAFF. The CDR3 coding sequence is TGCGCCAGCAGCCCCACGGGGGCGCCCACTGAAGCTTTCTTT.

CDR3 DNA: TGTGCCAGCAGCCGGTGGGCTGGCGGGAGTCTACATGAGCAGTTCTTC. Translating it yields CASSRWAGGSLHEQFF. The chain uses TRBV5-5 and TRBJ2-1; 7 bases map to TRBD2. V shed 4 bases and J 8 bases; nucleotides not matched to a gene: 15. Per the germline V gene, CDR1 is SGHKS and CDR2 is YYEKEE (reference sequence). There are 16 residues in the CDR3. The complete variable domain, with remaining parts taken from reference TRBV5-5 and TRBJ2-1, reads DAGVTQSPTHLIKTRGQQVTLRCSPISGHKSVSWYQQVLGQGPQFIFQYYEKEERGRGNFPDRFSARQFPNYSSELNVNALLLGDSALYLCASSRWAGGSLHEQFFGPGTRLTVL.

This CDR3 is CASSYEGVAKNIQYF. CDR3 DNA sequence: TGTGCCAGCAGTTACGAGGGGGTGGCCAAAAACATTCAGTACTTC. This chain joins TRBV6-6 and TRBJ2-4; D might be TRBD1 (6 bases). The CDR3 covers 15 residues. CDR1 and CDR2 (germline): MNHNY, SVGAGI (reference sequence). The V end was cut by 2 bases, the J end by 1 base, with 9 bases between.

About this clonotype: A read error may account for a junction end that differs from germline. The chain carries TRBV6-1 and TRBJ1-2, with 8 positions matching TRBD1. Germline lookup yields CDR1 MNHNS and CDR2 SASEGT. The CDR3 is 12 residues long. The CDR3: CASSGGLNGCTF. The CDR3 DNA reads TGTGCCTCGTCAGGGGGCCTAAATGGCTGCACCTTC.

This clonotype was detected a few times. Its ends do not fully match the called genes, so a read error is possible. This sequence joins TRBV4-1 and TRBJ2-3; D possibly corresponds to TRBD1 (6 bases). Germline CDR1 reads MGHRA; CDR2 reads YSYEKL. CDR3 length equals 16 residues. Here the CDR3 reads CVSSQDAGASTDTQYF. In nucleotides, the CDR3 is TGCGTCAGCAGCCAAGATGCAGGGGCTAGCACAGATACGCAGTATTTT.

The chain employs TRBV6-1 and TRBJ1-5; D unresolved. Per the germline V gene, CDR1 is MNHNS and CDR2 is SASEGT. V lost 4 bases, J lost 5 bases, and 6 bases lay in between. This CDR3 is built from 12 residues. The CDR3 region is CASSARHQPQHF. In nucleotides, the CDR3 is TGTGCCAGCAGTGCAAGACATCAGCCCCAGCATTTT.

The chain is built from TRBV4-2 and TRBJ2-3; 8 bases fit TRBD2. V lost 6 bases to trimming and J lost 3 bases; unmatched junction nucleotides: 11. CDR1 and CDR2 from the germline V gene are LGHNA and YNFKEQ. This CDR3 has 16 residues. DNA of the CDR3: TGTGCCAGCAGACCGGAAAGCGGGAGCGGGACAGATACGCAGTATTTT. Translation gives CASRPESGSGTDTQYF.

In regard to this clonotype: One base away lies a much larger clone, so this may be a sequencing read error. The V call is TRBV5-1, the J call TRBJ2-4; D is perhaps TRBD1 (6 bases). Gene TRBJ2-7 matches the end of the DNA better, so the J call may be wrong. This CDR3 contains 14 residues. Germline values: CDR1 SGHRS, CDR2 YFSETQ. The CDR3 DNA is TGCGCCAGCAGCCGGACAGCTGCTTTTGGCGAGCAGTACTTC. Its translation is CASSRTAAFGEQYF.

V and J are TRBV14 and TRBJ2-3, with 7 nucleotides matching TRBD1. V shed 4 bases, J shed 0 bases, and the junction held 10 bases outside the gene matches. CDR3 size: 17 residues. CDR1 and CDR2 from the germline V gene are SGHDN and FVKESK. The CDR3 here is CASSRDPDRRSTDTQYF. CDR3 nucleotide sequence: TGTGCCAGCAGCCGTGACCCGGACAGGCGGAGCACAGATACGCAGTATTTT.

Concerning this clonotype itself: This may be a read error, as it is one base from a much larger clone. In DNA form, the CDR3 reads TGCAGCGCCGGGGACAGGAAGGTAGAGACCCAGTACTTC. As protein: CSAGDRKVETQYF. V is TRBV29-1 and J is TRBJ2-5, with 8 bases matching TRBD1. This CDR3 is 13 amino acids long. Germline CDR1 and CDR2: SQVTM and ANQGSEA. Trimming cost V 7 bases and J 4 bases; bases outside gene matches: 8.

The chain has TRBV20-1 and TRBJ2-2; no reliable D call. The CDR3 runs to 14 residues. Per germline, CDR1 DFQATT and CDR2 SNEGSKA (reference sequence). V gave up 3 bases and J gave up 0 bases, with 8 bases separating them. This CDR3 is CSASALTNTGELFF. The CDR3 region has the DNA TGCAGTGCTAGTGCTTTAACGAACACCGGGGAGCTGTTTTTT.